This entry describes one T cell receptor (beta chain). Antigen specificity is unknown. This record comes from a study of shared clonotypes between healthy human individuals. Clones were sequenced by immunoSEQ multiplex PCR, and TCRdb holds only the in-frame ones, with some missing. The sample gives 980,000 or so clones, 76% of which show up once; about 1.5% is in the top ten. General observations from the study: The sampled material consisted only of blood, and tissue repertoires are likely to differ. Depth of sequencing was expected to influence donor clonotype sharing. Unshared clonotypes carried lower generation probabilities than those common to all four donors.

Sequencing used memory CD4+ T cells sorted from blood. Subset: CD45RA-negative fraction. This receptor was identified in a man younger than 35 in good health.

This CDR3 reads CSVEEAGVKNTF. The CDR3 nucleotides are TGCAGCGTTGAAGAGGCGGGCGTAAAAAACACCTTC. The chain joins TRBV29-1 to TRBJ1-2; D is unclear. Germline V lookup: CDR1 SQVTM, CDR2 ANQGSEA. This CDR3 region has 12 residues. V gave up 0 bases and J gave up 12 bases, with 14 bases separating them.